The sequence of this TCR beta chain was determined in a study of CD8+ T cells in alopecia areata (dated by TCRdb to the late 2010s). Study-wide context: Treated patients were enrolled in an open-label pilot trial of oral tofacitinib at 5 to 10 mg twice daily for moderate-to-severe alopecia areata. Patients stayed on tofacitinib for 6 to 18 months and then had 6 months of follow-up off drug so that delayed response and recurrence could be assessed. Disease severity in treated patients was measured with the SALT score, which quantifies the percentage of affected scalp surface area. The study used high-throughput TCRbeta sequencing to examine T cell clonal expansion in alopecia areata, in both the C3H/HeJ mouse model and human patients. Scalp tissue and sorted CD4+ and CD8+ peripheral blood T cells from patchy and totalis/universalis alopecia areata patients and from healthy controls were covered by human TCRbeta sequencing. Biopsies were taken from tofacitinib-treated patients at baseline and again at 4 and 24 weeks into treatment, and several of those patients also had a later scalp biopsy. Clonality in the scalp was compared among normal scalp (n=4), patchy alopecia areata scalp (n=8), and alopecia totalis/universalis scalp (n=8). RNA came from the PAXgene miRNA kit for fixed scalp, the miRNeasy kit for PBMCs, and the RNeasy kit for mouse skin. TCRbeta CDR3 regions were amplified by immunoSEQ multiplex PCR with 35 Vbeta forward and 13 Jbeta reverse primers.

What the study reported, not specific to this receptor: Many expanded lesional clones persisted in scalp and blood during tofacitinib treatment, which may partly explain relapse after stopping treatment. Unlike mouse skin, which is dominated by gammadelta T cells, normal human skin has resident alphabeta T cells that are also sequenced, and this complicates analysis of the scalp TCR repertoire. Tofacitinib significantly decreased scalp clonality and the number of expanded CD8+ clones among the top 100 scalp clones. Compared with normal scalp, lesional scalp, particularly in alopecia totalis/universalis, had higher clonality and more expanded CD8+ clones, which suggests antigenic drive. TCR sequences shared between patients were less clear than in mice, possibly partly because of HLA diversity in the patient population. Because the treated cohort was small and included a single nonresponder, larger studies are needed to assess links between baseline CD8+ expansion and response.

Note on this clone: There is no known antigen for this receptor. It has no much larger one-base neighbor in the sample; base qualities were not kept.

Inclusive of the bounding cysteine and phenylalanine, the CDR3 is 14 residues long. Only the CDR3 part of the read is kept: 42 bases, read in frame from the first base. The junction shows trimming of 4 bases on V and 0 bases on J, and the gene matches do not reach 2 bases of it. CDR1 SGHDT and CDR2 YYEEEE are derived from the germline V gene. The library was made by the immunoSEQ multiplex PCR assay. To provide template for TCR sequencing, every sample had RNA extracted and reverse transcribed into cDNA. SuperScript III was used to make first-strand cDNA, primed with a 2:1 mix of oligo-dT and random hexamers. A synthetic immune receptor repertoire was used to measure amplification bias, and any remaining bias was corrected computationally. As for the authors' bioinformatics: Raw reads were preprocessed to remove errors, and CDR3 was defined according to IMGT conventions as the region from the conserved cysteine to phenylalanine. Clonality was computed by normalizing Shannon entropy by log2 of the number of productive unique TCRs and subtracting the result from 1. Scalp TCRbeta sequences were cross-referenced with sorted blood CD4 and CD8 repertoires so that the CD4 or CD8 identity of scalp clones could be inferred. The table was pulled from immuneACCESS by TCRdb, which kept in-frame rearrangements only. Such tables lose some clones; where checked, under half of the loss comes from unresolved V genes, and the rest has no known cause. That table furnishes V, J and clone size, whereas the DNA furnished D and trimming. This sample gives fewer than 250,000 clones in total; under 40% of them show up just once. The ten largest clones add up to just under 0.5% of the sample.

The label giving this sample's treatment or condition can be read as: oral pan-JAK inhibitor, 5-10 mg twice daily. Lesional scalp punch biopsies and peripheral blood were obtained from alopecia areata patients. After PBMCs were isolated by density centrifugation and stained for CD3, CD4 and CD8, a FACSAria was used to sort CD4+ and CD8+ T cells. Recombination connected TRBV5-6 to TRBJ1-1; the junction holds 8 bases that match TRBD1. Sample: CD4+ T cells sorted from blood, taken between weeks 30 and 35, from a patient treated with tofacitinib. The TCR comes from a human donor with alopecia areata. The CDR3 has the sequence CASSRDRLNTEAFF. The nucleotide sequence is given as TGTGCCAGCAGCCGGGACAGGCTGAACACTGAAGCTTTCTTT.